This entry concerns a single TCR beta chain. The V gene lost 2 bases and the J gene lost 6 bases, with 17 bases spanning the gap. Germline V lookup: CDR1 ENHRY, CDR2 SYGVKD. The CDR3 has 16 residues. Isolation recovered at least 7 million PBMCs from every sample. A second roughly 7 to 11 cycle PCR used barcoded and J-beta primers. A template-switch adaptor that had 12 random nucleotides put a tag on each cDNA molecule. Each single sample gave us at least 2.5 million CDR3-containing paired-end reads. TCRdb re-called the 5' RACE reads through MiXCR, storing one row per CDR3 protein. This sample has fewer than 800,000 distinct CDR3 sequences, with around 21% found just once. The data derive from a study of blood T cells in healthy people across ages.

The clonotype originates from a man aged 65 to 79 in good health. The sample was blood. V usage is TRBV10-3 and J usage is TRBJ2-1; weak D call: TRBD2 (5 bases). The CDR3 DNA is TGTGCCATCAGTGAGCCGCGGGCCTCTAACGGCAATGAGCAGTTCTTC. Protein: CAISEPRASNGNEQFF.